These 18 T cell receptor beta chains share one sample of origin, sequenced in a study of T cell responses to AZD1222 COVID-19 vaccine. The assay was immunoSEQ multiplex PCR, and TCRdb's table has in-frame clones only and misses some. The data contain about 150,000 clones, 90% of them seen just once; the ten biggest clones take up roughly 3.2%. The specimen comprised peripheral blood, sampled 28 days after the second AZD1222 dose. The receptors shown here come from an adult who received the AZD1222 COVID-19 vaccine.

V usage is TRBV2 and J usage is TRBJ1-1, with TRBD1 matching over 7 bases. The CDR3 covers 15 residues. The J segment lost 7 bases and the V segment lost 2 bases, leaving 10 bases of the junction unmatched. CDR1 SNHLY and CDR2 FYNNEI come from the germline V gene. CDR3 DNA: TGTGCCAGCAGTGAAAGGGGGCCTGGGAACCGTGAAGCTTTCTTT. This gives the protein CASSERGPGNREAFF.

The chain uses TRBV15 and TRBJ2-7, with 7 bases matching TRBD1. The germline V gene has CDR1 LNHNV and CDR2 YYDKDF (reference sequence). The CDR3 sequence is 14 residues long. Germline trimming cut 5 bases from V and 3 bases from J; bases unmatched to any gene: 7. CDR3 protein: CATSPRDSHYEQYF. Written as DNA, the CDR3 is TGTGCCACCAGCCCTCGGGACAGTCACTACGAGCAGTACTTC. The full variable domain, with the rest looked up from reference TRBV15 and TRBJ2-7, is DAMVIQNPRYQVTQFGKPVTLSCSQTLNHNVMYWYQQKSSQAPKLLFHYYDKDFNNEADTPDNFQSRRPNTSFCFLDIRSPGLGDTAMYLCATSPRDSHYEQYFGPGTRLTVT.

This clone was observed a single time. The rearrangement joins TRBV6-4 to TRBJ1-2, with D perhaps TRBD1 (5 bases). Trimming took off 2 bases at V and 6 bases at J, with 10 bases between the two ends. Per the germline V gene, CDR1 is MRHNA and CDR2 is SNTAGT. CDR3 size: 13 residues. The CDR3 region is CASSDQAGNGYTF. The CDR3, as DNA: TGTGCCAGCAGTGACCAGGCAGGGAATGGCTACACCTTC.

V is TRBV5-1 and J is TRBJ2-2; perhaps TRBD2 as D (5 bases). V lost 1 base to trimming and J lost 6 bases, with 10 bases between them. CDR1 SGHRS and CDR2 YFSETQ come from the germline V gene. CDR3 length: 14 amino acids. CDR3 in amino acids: CASSLKGSPGELFF. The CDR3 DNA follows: TGCGCCAGCAGCTTGAAAGGGAGCCCCGGGGAGCTGTTTTTT.

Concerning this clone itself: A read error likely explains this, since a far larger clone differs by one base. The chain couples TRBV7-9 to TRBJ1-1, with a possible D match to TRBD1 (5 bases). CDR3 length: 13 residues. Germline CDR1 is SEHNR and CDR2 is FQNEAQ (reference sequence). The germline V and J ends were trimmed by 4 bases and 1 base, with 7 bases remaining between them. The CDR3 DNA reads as TGTGCCAGCAGCTCGGGGGGGAACACTGAAGCTTTCTTT. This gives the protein CASSSGGNTEAFF.

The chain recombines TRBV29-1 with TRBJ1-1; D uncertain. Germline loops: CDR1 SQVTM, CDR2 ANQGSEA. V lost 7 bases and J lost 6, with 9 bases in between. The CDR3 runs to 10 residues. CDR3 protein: CSALGPEAFF. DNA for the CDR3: TGCAGCGCCTTGGGTCCTGAAGCTTTCTTT.

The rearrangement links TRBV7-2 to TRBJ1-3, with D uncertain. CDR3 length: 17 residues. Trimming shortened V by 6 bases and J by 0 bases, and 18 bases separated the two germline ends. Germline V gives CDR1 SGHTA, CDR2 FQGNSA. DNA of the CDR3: TGTGCCAGCAGTGACCCGAGCCGGGGATTCTCTGGAAACACCATATATTTT. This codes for CASSDPSRGFSGNTIYF.

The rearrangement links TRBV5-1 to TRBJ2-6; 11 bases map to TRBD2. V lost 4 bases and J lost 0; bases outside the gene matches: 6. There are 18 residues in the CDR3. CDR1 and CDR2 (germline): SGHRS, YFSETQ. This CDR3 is CASSPGLAEASGANVLTF. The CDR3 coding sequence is TGCGCCAGCAGCCCGGGACTAGCGGAGGCCTCTGGGGCCAACGTCCTGACTTTC.

CDR3 nucleotide sequence: TGTGCCAGCTCACAGGACAGGAATCAGCCCCAGCATTTT. Translated: CASSQDRNQPQHF. This chain links TRBV18 with TRBJ1-5, with 7 bases lining up with TRBD1. CDR1 and CDR2 from the germline V gene are KGHSH and LQKENI. V lost 4 bases, J lost 4 bases, and 1 base stayed unmatched. This CDR3 is built from 13 residues.

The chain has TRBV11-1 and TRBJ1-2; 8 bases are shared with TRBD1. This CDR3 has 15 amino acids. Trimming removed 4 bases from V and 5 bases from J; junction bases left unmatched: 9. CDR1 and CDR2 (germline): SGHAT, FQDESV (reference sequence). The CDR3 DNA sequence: TGTGCCAGCAGCTCCCCCCAGGGGGCCGGGTATGGCTACACCTTC. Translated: CASSSPQGAGYGYTF.

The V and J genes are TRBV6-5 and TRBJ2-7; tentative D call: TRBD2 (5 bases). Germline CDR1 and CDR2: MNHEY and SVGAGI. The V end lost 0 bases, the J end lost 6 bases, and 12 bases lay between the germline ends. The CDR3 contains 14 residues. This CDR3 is CASSYSRGGLEQYF. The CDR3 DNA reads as TGTGCCAGCAGTTACTCCCGGGGTGGCCTCGAGCAGTACTTC.

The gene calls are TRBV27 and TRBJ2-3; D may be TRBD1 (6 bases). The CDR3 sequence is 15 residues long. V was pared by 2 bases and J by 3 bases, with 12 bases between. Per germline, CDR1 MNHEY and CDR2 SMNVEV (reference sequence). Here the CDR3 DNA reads TGTGCCAGCAGTTTAGTCAGGGGAGAAACAGATACGCAGTATTTT. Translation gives CASSLVRGETDTQYF.

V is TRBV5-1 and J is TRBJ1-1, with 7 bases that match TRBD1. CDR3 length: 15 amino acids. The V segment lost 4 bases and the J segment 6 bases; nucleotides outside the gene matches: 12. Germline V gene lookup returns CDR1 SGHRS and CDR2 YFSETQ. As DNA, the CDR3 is TGCGCCAGCAGCCCGTGGACAGGCGGAGGGGCTGAAGCTTTCTTT. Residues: CASSPWTGGGAEAFF. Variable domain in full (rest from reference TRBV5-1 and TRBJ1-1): KAGVTQTPRYLIKTRGQQVTLSCSPISGHRSVSWYQQTPGQGLQFLFEYFSETQRNKGNFPGRFSGRQFSNSRSEMNVSTLELGDSALYLCASSPWTGGGAEAFFGQGTRLTVV.

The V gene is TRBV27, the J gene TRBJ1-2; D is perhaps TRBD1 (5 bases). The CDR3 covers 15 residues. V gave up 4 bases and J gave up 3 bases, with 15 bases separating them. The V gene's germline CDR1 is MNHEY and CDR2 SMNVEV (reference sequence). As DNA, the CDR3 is TGTGCCAGCAGTTCCCTTAGTCAGGGAGACTATGGCTACACCTTC. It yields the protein CASSSLSQGDYGYTF.

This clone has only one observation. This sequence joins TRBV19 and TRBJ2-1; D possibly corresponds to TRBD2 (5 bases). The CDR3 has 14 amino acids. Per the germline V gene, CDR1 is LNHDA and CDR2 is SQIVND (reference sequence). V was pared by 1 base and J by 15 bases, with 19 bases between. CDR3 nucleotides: TGTGCCAGTAGTATAGGGCCTAGCTTAATTGTTCCGTTCTTC. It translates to CASSIGPSLIVPFF.

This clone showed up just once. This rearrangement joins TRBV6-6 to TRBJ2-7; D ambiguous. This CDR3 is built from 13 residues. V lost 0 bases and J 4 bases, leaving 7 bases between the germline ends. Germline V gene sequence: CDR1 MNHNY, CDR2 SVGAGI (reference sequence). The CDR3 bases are TGTGCCAGCAGTTACTCGGTGGGGTACGAGCAGTACTTC. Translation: CASSYSVGYEQYF.

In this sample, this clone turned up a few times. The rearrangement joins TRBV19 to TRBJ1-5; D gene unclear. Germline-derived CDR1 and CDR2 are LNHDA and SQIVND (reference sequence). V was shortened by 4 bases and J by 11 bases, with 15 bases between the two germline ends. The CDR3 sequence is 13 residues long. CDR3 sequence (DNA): TGTGCCAGTAGTACTAGCCCAGAAGGGACCCAGCATTTT. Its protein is CASSTSPEGTQHF.

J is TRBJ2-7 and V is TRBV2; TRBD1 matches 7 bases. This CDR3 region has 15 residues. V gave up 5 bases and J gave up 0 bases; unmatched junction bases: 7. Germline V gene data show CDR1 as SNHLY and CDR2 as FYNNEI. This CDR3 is CASSIDRDRSYEQYF. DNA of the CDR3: TGTGCCAGCAGTATTGACAGGGATCGCTCCTACGAGCAGTACTTC.